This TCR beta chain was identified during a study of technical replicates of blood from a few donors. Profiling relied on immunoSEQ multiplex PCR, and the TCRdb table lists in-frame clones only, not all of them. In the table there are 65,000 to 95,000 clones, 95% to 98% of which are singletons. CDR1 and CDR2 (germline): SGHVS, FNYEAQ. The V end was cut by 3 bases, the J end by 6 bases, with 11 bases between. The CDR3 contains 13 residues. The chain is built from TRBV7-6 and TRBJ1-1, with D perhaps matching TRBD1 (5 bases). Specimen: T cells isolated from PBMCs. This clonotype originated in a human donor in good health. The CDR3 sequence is CASSLRTGAEAFF. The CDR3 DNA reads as TGTGCCAGCAGCTTGCGTACGGGGGCTGAAGCTTTCTTT.